This T cell receptor beta chain was captured by sequencing in a study of identical twins. V was shortened by 0 bases and J by 1 base, with 18 bases between the two germline ends. Germline V gene sequence: CDR1 MNHEY, CDR2 SVGAGI. There are 18 residues in the CDR3. TCRdb re-called the 5' RACE reads through MiXCR, storing one row per CDR3 protein. The profile shows about 1.7 million distinct CDR3 sequences, 32% of them singletons. The clonotype comes from a newborn girl in good health. This chain uses TRBV6-5 with TRBJ1-1, with D uncertain. Sequencing was done on a sample of cord blood. The CDR3 DNA reads TGTGCCAGCAGTTACTCGATTTTTAGCCTCCCGGGGAACACTGAAGCTTTCTTT. Residues: CASSYSIFSLPGNTEAFF.